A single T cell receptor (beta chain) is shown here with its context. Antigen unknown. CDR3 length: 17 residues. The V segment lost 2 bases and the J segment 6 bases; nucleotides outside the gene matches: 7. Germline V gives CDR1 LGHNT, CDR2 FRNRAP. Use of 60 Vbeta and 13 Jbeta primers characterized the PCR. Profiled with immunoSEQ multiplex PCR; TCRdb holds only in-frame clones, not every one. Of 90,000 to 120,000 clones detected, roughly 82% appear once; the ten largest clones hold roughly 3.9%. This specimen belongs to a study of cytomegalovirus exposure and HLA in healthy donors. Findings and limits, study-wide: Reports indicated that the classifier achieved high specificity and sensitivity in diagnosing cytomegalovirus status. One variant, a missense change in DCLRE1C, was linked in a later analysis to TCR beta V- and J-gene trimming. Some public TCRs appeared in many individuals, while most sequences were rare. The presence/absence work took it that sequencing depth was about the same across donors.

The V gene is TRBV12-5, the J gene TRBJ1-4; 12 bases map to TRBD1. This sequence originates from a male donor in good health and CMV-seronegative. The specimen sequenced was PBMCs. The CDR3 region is CASGLPGQGAWYEKLFF. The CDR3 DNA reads TGTGCTAGTGGTTTGCCGGGACAGGGGGCTTGGTATGAAAAACTGTTTTTT.